This T cell receptor (beta chain) appears in the sequencing data of a study of blood T cells in healthy people across ages. Overall study findings and caveats: TCR beta diversity, measured per million T cells, fell in a roughly linear way with age. PBMCs were not sorted, which prevented a conclusive comparison of naive versus antigen-experienced cells.

The V and J ends lost 6 bases and 4 bases, in that order; junction bases with no gene match: 15. The CDR3 runs to 17 residues. Alongside a J-beta primer mix, a sample-barcoded 5' primer served in a second PCR lasting about 7 to 11 cycles. TCRdb recomputed calls from the 5' RACE reads with MiXCR, one row per CDR3 protein. The repertoire holds roughly 2 million distinct CDR3 sequences, with roughly 52% as singletons. Per-sample yields of isolated PBMCs were at least 6 million. Comments on this clonotype: The antigen remains unidentified.

The sequence came from a woman between 40 and 55 years old in good health. This chain uses TRBV12-3 or TRBV12-4 with TRBJ1-2, with 9 bases fitting TRBD1. Sample: blood. CDR3 sequence: CASSPRQGGNPVYGYTF. The CDR3 DNA follows: TGTGCCAGCAGCCCCCGACAGGGGGGTAACCCCGTCTATGGCTACACCTTC.